The 15 T cell receptor beta chains below all came from one sample that was sequenced in a study of early T cells in non-severe SARS-CoV-2 infection. TCRdb reanalysed the 5' RACE reads using MiXCR and keeps one entry per CDR3 protein. The table shows some 21,000 distinct CDR3 sequences, with roughly 4.3% occurring only once. Specimen: whole blood. Receptors were obtained from an adult who was a healthcare worker with PCR-confirmed SARS-CoV-2 infection or an uninfected control (not recorded which).

This clonotype was seen at least ten times. This chain connects TRBV20-1 to TRBJ1-5; 7 bases line up with TRBD1. Germline assignment: CDR1 DFQATT and CDR2 SNEGSKA (reference sequence). Losses at the gene ends were 3 bases for V and 3 bases for J; bases not matched to a gene: 5. The CDR3 is 14 amino acids. The CDR3 loop reads CSASRQGPNQPQHF. CDR3 bases: TGCAGTGCTAGTCGACAGGGCCCCAATCAGCCCCAGCATTTT.

By sample fraction, this clonotype is medium-sized (0.01 to 0.1%). V and J are TRBV9 and TRBJ2-1; TRBD1 matches 9 bases. Germline loops: CDR1 SGDLS, CDR2 YYNGEE. After removal of 0 bases from V and 9 bases from J, the junction contained 4 bases not matched to a gene. The CDR3 covers 14 residues. As DNA, the CDR3 is TGTGCCAGCAGCGTAGGGGACAGGGTGGGTGAGCAGTTCTTC. It is translated as CASSVGDRVGEQFF.

The J gene is TRBJ2-5, the V gene TRBV7-6; perhaps TRBD1 as D (6 bases). Germline values: CDR1 SGHVS, CDR2 FNYEAQ. V lost 5 bases, J lost 3 bases, and 19 bases lay in between. The length of the CDR3 is 16 residues. The CDR3 coding sequence is TGTGCCAGCAGCCACTACAGGGTAAATAGTGAAGAGACCCAGTACTTC. It codes for CASSHYRVNSEETQYF.

This clonotype was counted a few times. The rearrangement uses TRBV5-1 and TRBJ2-3, with 8 bases lining up with TRBD1. This CDR3 contains 15 residues. From germline, CDR1 is SGHRS and CDR2 YFSETQ. J was trimmed by 5 bases and V by 1 base; bases with no gene match: 6. The CDR3 nucleotides read TGCGCCAGCAGCTTGAATGGACAGGGCCTAGATACGCAGTATTTT. Protein sequence: CASSLNGQGLDTQYF.

In its sample, this clonotype is medium-sized. This rearrangement joins TRBV29-1 to TRBJ1-2, with D hard to call. The CDR3 has 17 residues. Deletions cut 0 bases from V and 5 bases from J, with 22 bases between. Germline values: CDR1 SQVTM, CDR2 ANQGSEA. The CDR3 DNA follows: TGCAGCGTTGAAGAGACCTTACAGACGCTACAGAGATATGGCTACACCTTC. Encoded protein: CSVEETLQTLQRYGYTF.

At least ten counts were recorded for this clonotype. The chain combines TRBV6-6 with TRBJ1-1, with a weak D call TRBD1 (5 bases). Trimming took off 6 bases at V and 1 base at J, with 9 bases between the two ends. Germline CDR1 MNHNY, CDR2 SVGAGI (reference sequence). The CDR3 is 13 residues long. The CDR3 sequence is CASRGTGNTEAFF. In nucleotides, the CDR3 is TGTGCCAGCAGGGGGACGGGGAACACTGAAGCTTTCTTT.

In this sample, this clonotype turned up many times. The CDR3 nucleotides read TGTGCCAGCTCACTGGAGAGCAATCAGCCCCAGCATTTT. This gives the protein CASSLESNQPQHF. This chain uses TRBV18 with TRBJ1-5; D gene uncertain. The CDR3 runs 13 residues. Germline CDR1 and CDR2: KGHSH and LQKENI. V gave up 4 bases and J gave up 1 base, with 5 bases separating them. The full variable domain, completed using reference TRBV18 and TRBJ1-5, is NAGVMQNPRHLVRRRGQEARLRCSPMKGHSHVYWYRQLPEEGLKFMVYLQKENIIDESGMPKERFSAEFPKEGPSILRIQQVVRGDSAAYFCASSLESNQPQHFGDGTRLSIL.

This clonotype has at least ten counts. The rearrangement links TRBV18 to TRBJ1-1; no clear D. V lost 3 bases and J lost 5, with 19 bases in between. Germline CDR1 and CDR2: KGHSH and LQKENI. CDR3 size: 16 residues. This CDR3 reads CASSPQRRHRGTEAFF. CDR3 in DNA: TGTGCCAGCTCACCCCAGCGGCGACACCGAGGGACTGAAGCTTTCTTT. Based on the CDR3 plus reference TRBV18 and TRBJ1-1, the full variable domain is NAGVMQNPRHLVRRRGQEARLRCSPMKGHSHVYWYRQLPEEGLKFMVYLQKENIIDESGMPKERFSAEFPKEGPSILRIQQVVRGDSAAYFCASSPQRRHRGTEAFFGQGTRLTVV.

Many counts were recorded for this clonotype. The V call is TRBV7-6, the J call TRBJ2-5; possible D gene TRBD2, 5 bases. V was clipped by 1 base and J by 2 bases, with 11 bases between them. CDR1 and CDR2 (germline): SGHVS, FNYEAQ. The CDR3 loop spans 15 amino acids. The CDR3 DNA reads as TGTGCCAGCAGCTTAGGACCGGGGAGTCAAGAGACCCAGTACTTC. The encoded protein is CASSLGPGSQETQYF.

This clonotype was counted a few times. CDR3 region: CASSDGQGAVNTEAFF. In nucleotides, the CDR3 is TGCGCCAGCAGTGACGGACAGGGGGCGGTGAACACTGAAGCTTTCTTT. The rearrangement links TRBV10-2 to TRBJ1-1, with TRBD1 matching 11 bases. The germline V gene encodes CDR1 WSHSY and CDR2 SAAADI. This CDR3 spans 16 amino acids. The J segment lost 0 bases and the V segment lost 3 bases, leaving 3 bases of the junction unmatched.

This clonotype was seen ten or more times. The V and J genes are TRBV20-1 and TRBJ1-5; D remains unclear. This CDR3 contains 17 residues. Germline assignment: CDR1 DFQATT and CDR2 SNEGSKA (reference sequence). Trimming stripped 3 bases from V and 0 bases from J, with 18 bases between. CDR3 nucleotides: TGCAGTGCTAGTCATGGCGGAACAGACCTTAGCAATCAGCCCCAGCATTTT. Translation gives CSASHGGTDLSNQPQHF.

The V and J genes are TRBV6-5 and TRBJ2-1, with 8 bases fitting TRBD2. Germline CDR1 and CDR2: MNHEY and SVGAGI. With V trimmed by 8 bases and J by 8 bases, 17 bases remained unmatched. The CDR3 is 16 residues long. The CDR3 sequence: CASSLAGTRRRYEQFF. CDR3 bases: TGTGCCAGCTCGTTAGCGGGGACCCGCCGACGGTATGAGCAGTTCTTC.

This clonotype has ten or more counts. The genes are TRBV18 and TRBJ1-1, with D tentatively TRBD1 (5 bases). The CDR3 runs to 13 residues. Trimming took off 2 bases at V and 1 base at J, with 5 bases between the two ends. Per germline, CDR1 KGHSH and CDR2 LQKENI. The CDR3 DNA reads TGTGCCAGCTCACCAGGGGGGAACACTGAAGCTTTCTTT. As protein: CASSPGGNTEAFF. Filled out from reference TRBV18 and TRBJ1-1, the complete variable domain reads NAGVMQNPRHLVRRRGQEARLRCSPMKGHSHVYWYRQLPEEGLKFMVYLQKENIIDESGMPKERFSAEFPKEGPSILRIQQVVRGDSAAYFCASSPGGNTEAFFGQGTRLTVV.

There are many counts of this clonotype. The chain has TRBV7-9 and TRBJ1-6; tentative D call: TRBD1 (6 bases). Germline V gene data show CDR1 as SEHNR and CDR2 as FQNEAQ (reference sequence). The CDR3 length is 15 residues. The V end lost 5 bases, the J end lost 9 bases, and 17 bases lay between the germline ends. The CDR3 DNA follows: TGTGCCAGCAGCGAAAGGCAGGGGTCGAGTTCACCCCTCCACTTT. It yields the protein CASSERQGSSSPLHF.

Ten or more counts support this clonotype. J is TRBJ1-1 and V is TRBV21-1. TRBV21-1 is a known pseudogene. The CDR3 totals 14 residues. CDR3 region: CASSKEDADTEAFF. CDR3 bases: TGTGCCAGCAGCAAAGAGGACGCGGACACTGAAGCTTTCTTT.